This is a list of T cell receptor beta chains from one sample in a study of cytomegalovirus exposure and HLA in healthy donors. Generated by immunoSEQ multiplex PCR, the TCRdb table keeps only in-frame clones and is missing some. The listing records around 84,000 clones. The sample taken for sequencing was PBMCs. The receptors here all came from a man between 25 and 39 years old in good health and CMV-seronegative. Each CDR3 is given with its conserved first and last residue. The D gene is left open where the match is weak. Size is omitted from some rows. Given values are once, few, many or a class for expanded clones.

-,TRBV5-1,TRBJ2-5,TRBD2,TGCGCCAGCAGCTTGGAGGCGGGAGATCAAGAGACCCAGTACTTC,CASSLEAGDQETQYF
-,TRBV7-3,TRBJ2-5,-,TGTGCCAGCAGCTGGGGAAGGGGGACCCAGTACTTC,CASSWGRGTQYF
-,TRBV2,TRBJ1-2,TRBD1,TGTGCCAGCAGTGAATACGGACAGGGAGGCTATGGCTACACCTTC,CASSEYGQGGYGYTF
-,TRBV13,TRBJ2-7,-,TGTGCCAGCACTCCAGAAGGGAGCGGTGGCTACGAGCAGTACTTC,CASTPEGSGGYEQYF
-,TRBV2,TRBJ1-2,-,TGTGCCATCATTCTCGGTAACTATGGCTACACCTTC,CAIILGNYGYTF
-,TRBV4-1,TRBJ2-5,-,TGCGCCAGCAGCCAAGCTCCGACTACCCGAGAGACCCAGTACTTC,CASSQAPTTRETQYF
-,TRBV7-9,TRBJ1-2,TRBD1,TGTGCCAGCAGCTTGAGGACAGGACCTAACTATGGCTACACCTTC,CASSLRTGPNYGYTF
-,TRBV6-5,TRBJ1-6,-,TGTGCCAGCAGCCCCGGCGGGGGAGATTCACCCCTCCACTTT,CASSPGGGDSPLHF
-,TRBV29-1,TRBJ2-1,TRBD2,TGCAGCGTTGAAGGGCGGGAGAGCTCCTACAATGAGCAGTTCTTC,CSVEGRESSYNEQFF
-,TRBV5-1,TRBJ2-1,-,TGCGCCAGCAGCTCGACACCTTCCTACAATGAGCAGTTCTTC,CASSSTPSYNEQFF
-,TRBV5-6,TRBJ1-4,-,TGTGCCAGCAGCTTGGTCGGGGGGCAACGGGAAAAACTGTTTTTT,CASSLVGGQREKLFF
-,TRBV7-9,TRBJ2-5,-,TGTGCCAGCAGCGAGCAGGAACAGGGGACCCAGTACTTC,CASSEQEQGTQYF
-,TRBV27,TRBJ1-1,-,TGTGCCAGCCGGTCGTTCGGGGGGGCGGGTACTGAAGCTTTCTTT,CASRSFGGAGTEAFF
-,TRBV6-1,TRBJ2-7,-,TGTGCCAGCAGTGAAGCCGGCATCGGACAGCCCTACGAGCAGTACTTT,CASSEAGIGQPYEQYF
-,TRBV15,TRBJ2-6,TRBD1,TGTGCCACCAGCAGAGAACAGGGGCTCTGGGCCAACGTCCTGACTTTC,CATSREQGLWANVLTF
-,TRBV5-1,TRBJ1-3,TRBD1,TGCGCCAGCAGCTTGTTCGAGGGGGCATCTGGAAACACCATATATTTT,CASSLFEGASGNTIYF
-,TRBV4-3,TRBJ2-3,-,TGCGCCAGCAGCCCTTATTCGGCGGGGACTTCAGATACGCAGTATTTT,CASSPYSAGTSDTQYF
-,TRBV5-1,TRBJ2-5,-,TGCGCCAGCAGCTTGGTGGCAGGGGAGGAGACCCAGTACTTC,CASSLVAGEETQYF
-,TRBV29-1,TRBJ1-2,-,TGCAGCGTTGCTTCGAGGGATGGCTACACCTTC,CSVASRDGYTF
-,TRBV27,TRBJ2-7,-,TGTGCCAGCAGAGCGGATCCCTACGAGCAGTACTTC,CASRADPYEQYF
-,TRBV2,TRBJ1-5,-,TGTGCCAGTTCCCCCATGACAGTTAGCAATCAGCCCCAGCATTTT,CASSPMTVSNQPQHF
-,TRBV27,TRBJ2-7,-,TGTGCCAGCAGTTTAGGGGGGTGGAGGAACGAGCAGTACTTC,CASSLGGWRNEQYF
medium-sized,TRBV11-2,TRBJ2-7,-,TGTGCCAGCAGCCAACCACGGGATTCCCCCTACGAGCAGTACTTC,CASSQPRDSPYEQYF
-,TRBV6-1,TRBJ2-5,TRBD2,TGTGCCAGCCTTACGGCGCGGGGGTGGTATGAGACCCAGTACTTC,CASLTARGWYETQYF
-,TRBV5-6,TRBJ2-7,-,TGTGCCAGCAGCTTGGCAGGAACGGCCTACGAGCAGTACTTC,CASSLAGTAYEQYF
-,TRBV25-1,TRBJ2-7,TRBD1,TGTGCCAGCAGTGAAGAAGGTACAGGGGCCTACGAGCAGTACTTC,CASSEEGTGAYEQYF
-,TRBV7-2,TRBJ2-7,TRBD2,TGTGCCAGCAGCTCGCAGAGCGGGGGCGCCTACGAGCAGTACTTC,CASSSQSGGAYEQYF
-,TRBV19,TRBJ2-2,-,TGTGCCAGTAGTATTATGGTCCGGGGGTCGGGGGAGCTGTTTTTT,CASSIMVRGSGELFF
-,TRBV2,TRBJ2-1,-,TGTGCCGGCCGACAGCGATCCTACAATGAGCAGTTCTTC,CAGRQRSYNEQFF
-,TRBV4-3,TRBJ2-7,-,TGCGCCAGCAGCAGAGGCGGGACGAACGTCAACGAGCAGTACTTC,CASSRGGTNVNEQYF
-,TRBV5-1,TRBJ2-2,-,TGCGCCAGCATGGTCACGGGGGACACCGGGGAGCTGTTTTTT,CASMVTGDTGELFF
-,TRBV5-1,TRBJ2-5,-,TGCGCCCCCAGTTTGGTTCCCTACGAGGCCAGTTCCCGGGAGACCCAGTACTTC,CAPSLVPYEASSRETQYF
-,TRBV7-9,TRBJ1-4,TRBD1,TGTGCCAGCAGCTTGTTAGGGACAGGCGCCGAAAAACTGTTTTTT,CASSLLGTGAEKLFF
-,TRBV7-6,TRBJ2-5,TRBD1,TGTGCCAGCAGCCCGTGGACAGGGCCCCAGTACTTC,CASSPWTGPQYF
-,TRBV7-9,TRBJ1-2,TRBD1,TGTGCCAGCAGCTTAGAGGGGGCAGGGGAACGGGGCTACACCTTC,CASSLEGAGERGYTF
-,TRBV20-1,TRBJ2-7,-,TGCAGTGCTGTACAGGGGCGGGGGCAGTACTTC,CSAVQGRGQYF
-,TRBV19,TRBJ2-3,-,TGTGCCAGTAGTTCCAGGGGTACAGATACGCAGTATTTT,CASSSRGTDTQYF
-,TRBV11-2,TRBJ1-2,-,TGTGCCAGCAGGCAAGCACAGGGTTATGGCTACACCTTC,CASRQAQGYGYTF
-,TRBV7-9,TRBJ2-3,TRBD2,TGTGCCAGCAGCATCGCTAGCGGGGGCACAGATACGCAGTATTTT,CASSIASGGTDTQYF
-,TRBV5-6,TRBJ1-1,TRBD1,TGTGCCAGCAGCAATCGACAGGGTGGTACCACTGAAGCTTTCTTT,CASSNRQGGTTEAFF
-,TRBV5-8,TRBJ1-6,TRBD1,TGTGCCAGCAGCTTGTTTGCGACAGGGGTTACTTCACCCCTCCACTTT,CASSLFATGVTSPLHF
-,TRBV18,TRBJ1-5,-,TGTGCCAGCTCATGGCTGGAGGGGTGGGATCAGCCCCAGCATTTT,CASSWLEGWDQPQHF
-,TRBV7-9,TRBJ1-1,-,TGTGCCAGCAGCTACCAGGCTCGGGCTTTCTTT,CASSYQARAFF
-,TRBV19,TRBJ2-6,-,TGTGCCAGTCGACAGTTTTTCTCTGGGGCCAACGTCCTGACTTTC,CASRQFFSGANVLTF
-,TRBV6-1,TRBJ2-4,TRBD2,TGTGCCAGCACCCAGCGGGGGGGCTCGAACATTCAGTACTTC,CASTQRGGSNIQYF
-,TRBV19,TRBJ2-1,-,TGTGCCAGTAGTGGAAACAGGGTTTGGAATGAGCAGTTCTTC,CASSGNRVWNEQFF
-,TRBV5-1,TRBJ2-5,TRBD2,TGCGCCAGCAGCATGATGGCGGGGGGGTTAGAGACCCAGTACTTC,CASSMMAGGLETQYF
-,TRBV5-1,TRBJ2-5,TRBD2,TGCGCCAGCAGCTTGTTAGGCGGGGGAGAAGAGACCCAGTACTTC,CASSLLGGGEETQYF
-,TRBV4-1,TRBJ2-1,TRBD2,TGCGCCAGCAGCCAAGTGGGGCGGGGGGGCAAAAATGAGCAGTTCTTC,CASSQVGRGGKNEQFF
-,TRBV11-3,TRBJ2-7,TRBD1,TGTGCCAGCAGCTTGGGAGAGATCGGGACAGCTTCCTACGAGCAGTACTTC,CASSLGEIGTASYEQYF
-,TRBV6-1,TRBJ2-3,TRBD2,TGTGCCAGCAGTGGACTAGCGGGAGCCCCAGATACGCAGTATTTT,CASSGLAGAPDTQYF
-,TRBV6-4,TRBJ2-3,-,TGTGCCAGCAGTGACGGGGCGGAAGATACGCAGTATTTT,CASSDGAEDTQYF
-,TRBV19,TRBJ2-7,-,TGTGCCAGTAGGGGGAGAAGGGCCTACGAGCAGTACTTC,CASRGRRAYEQYF
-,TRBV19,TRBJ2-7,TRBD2,TGTGCCAGTACTAGCGGGACCTACGAGCAGTACTTC,CASTSGTYEQYF